This T cell receptor beta chain was sequenced during a study of blood T cells in healthy people across ages. Study-level findings and limits: In long-lived donors, naive CD4+ cell counts and diversity exceeded those of aged donors.

Details on this clonotype: Its antigen is undetermined. This may stem from a read error, because a much larger clone lies one nucleotide away.

Looked up from germline, CDR1 is WSHSY and CDR2 is SAAADI. The CDR3 length is 12 residues. Using a J-beta primer mix together with a sample-barcoded 5' primer, a second PCR was run for roughly 6 to 11 cycles. The template-switch adaptor was a 5' adaptor with 12 random nucleotides. It tagged each cDNA molecule. TCRdb fed the 5' RACE reads into MiXCR, producing one record per CDR3 protein. The repertoire has 1.5 million to 2 million distinct CDR3 sequences, under 30% of them found once; the top ten carry less than 9.5%. This clonotype was sampled from a woman younger than 45 in good health. Source material: blood. The rearrangement uses TRBV10-2 and TRBJ2-3; maybe TRBD2 (5 bases). The CDR3 protein is CTSSEEGDTQYF. DNA of the CDR3: TGCACCAGCAGTGAAGAGGGAGATACGCAGTATTTT.